The sequence of this T cell receptor beta chain was determined in a study of low-dose radiotherapy and immunotherapy resistance in tumors. The V and J ends lost 11 bases and 1 base, in that order; junction bases with no gene match: 4. The CDR3 is made up of 13 amino acids. CDR1 and CDR2 (germline): KGHDR, SFDVKD. First-strand cDNA relied on TRAV- and TRBV-specific primers spanning alpha and beta chains. With a constant-region primer and a V-primer adapter, TCRs were subjected to 20 PCR cycles of amplification. TCRdb independently ran MiXCR on the reads; one entry per CDR3 protein. In the table there are around 18,000 distinct CDR3 sequences, about 74% of which are singletons.

The sequence was obtained from a human donor with advanced metastatic prostate, ovarian, gallbladder or colorectal cancer (not recorded which). This table probably holds off-target reads from a library built for another chain. This rearrangement joins TRBV24-1 to TRBJ2-3; TRBD1 aligns across 8 bases. The chain's CDR3 is CAIAGQGTDTQYF. DNA for the CDR3: TGTGCCATCGCGGGACAGGGCACAGATACGCAGTATTTT.